Listed here are 25 T cell receptor beta chains from one sample, sequenced in a study of CD8+ T cells in alopecia areata. RNA was extracted and reverse transcribed into cDNA as the sequencing template. This table comes from immunoSEQ multiplex PCR, and its TCRdb copy is limited to in-frame clones, with some not included. The table lists over 150,000 clones, 58% of them singletons. Treatment described: oral pan-JAK inhibitor, 5-10 mg twice daily. Sequenced here: CD4+ T cells sorted from blood, sampled at week 24, from a patient treated with tofacitinib. The source of these receptors is a human donor with alopecia areata.

The chain has TRBV29-1 and TRBJ1-2; 8 bases match TRBD1. The CDR3 length is 13 residues. J lost 4 bases, V lost 7 bases, and 8 bases had no gene match. Germline CDR1 SQVTM, CDR2 ANQGSEA. The DNA of the CDR3 is TGCAGCGCGGACGACAGGGGTGGCTATGGCTACACCTTC. Translation gives CSADDRGGYGYTF.

V and J are TRBV7-9 and TRBJ2-7, with D unclear. In germline, CDR1 is SEHNR, CDR2 FQNEAQ (reference sequence). V was clipped by 6 bases and J by 2 bases, with 5 bases between them. This CDR3 has 11 residues. CDR3 residues: CASSGTYEQYF. The DNA for the CDR3 is TGTGCCAGCAGTGGGACCTACGAGCAGTACTTC.

J is TRBJ2-7 and V is TRBV7-8, with a weak D call TRBD1 (6 bases). Between the trimmed V and J ends, which lost 0 bases and 2 bases, there was a span of 8 bases. The V gene's germline CDR1 is SGHVS and CDR2 FQNEAQ. The CDR3 consists of 14 residues. This CDR3 is CASSLAGTPYEQYF. CDR3 coding DNA: TGTGCCAGCAGCTTAGCTGGGACACCCTACGAGCAGTACTTC.

The gene calls are TRBV7-9 and TRBJ2-3, with D hard to call. CDR1 is SEHNR, CDR2 FQNEAQ, per germline (reference sequence). The CDR3 covers 16 residues. V was clipped by 2 bases and J by 2 bases, with 14 bases between them. The DNA of the CDR3 is TGTGCCAGCAGCTTAAACGCGATACCGAACACAGATACGCAGTATTTT. Translated, it gives CASSLNAIPNTDTQYF.

The rearrangement joins TRBV11-2 to TRBJ1-2; D remains unclear. The ends were cut back, 2 bases at V and 4 bases at J, with 11 bases in the middle. Germline V gene data show CDR1 as SGHAT and CDR2 as FQNNGV. This CDR3 has 14 residues. Here the CDR3 reads CASSLTKEVYGYTF. The CDR3 DNA is TGTGCCAGCAGCTTAACTAAAGAGGTCTATGGCTACACCTTC.

The chain is built from TRBV28 and TRBJ2-5; TRBD2 agrees at 9 bases. CDR3 size: 16 residues. With V trimmed by 6 bases and J by 4 bases, 12 bases remained unmatched. From germline, CDR1 is MDHEN and CDR2 SYDVKM. The CDR3 DNA follows: TGTGCCAGCAGCTTTGTCGCGGGAGGGTCTTCAGAGACCCAGTACTTC. This encodes CASSFVAGGSSETQYF.

The chain links TRBV27 to TRBJ2-4; D possibly corresponds to TRBD1 (5 bases). The CDR3 consists of 14 residues. Germline V CDR1 and CDR2: MNHEY, SMNVEV (reference sequence). Trimming removed 6 bases from V and 6 bases from J, with 15 bases in between. This CDR3 is CASRGPDRPNIQYF. The CDR3, as DNA: TGTGCCAGCAGGGGCCCCGACAGACCAAACATTCAGTACTTC.

This clone has just a few counts. The rearrangement links TRBV6-5 to TRBJ2-1; the D call may be TRBD1 or TRBD2 (7 bases each). This CDR3 is built from 15 residues. Trimming took 6 bases from V and 8 from J, leaving 20 bases between them. The V gene's germline CDR1 is MNHEY and CDR2 SVGAGI. DNA of the CDR3: TGTGCCAGCAGGGCAGACAGGGCGCGGGGGCATGAGCAGTTCTTC. Translated: CASRADRARGHEQFF.

This chain uses TRBV5-6 with TRBJ1-3; no clear D gene. The germline CDR1 and CDR2 sequences are SGHDT and YYEEEE. This CDR3 region has 13 residues. V lost 2 bases and J 5 bases, leaving 8 bases between the germline ends. The CDR3 is CASSFDNRNTIYF. Written as DNA, the CDR3 is TGTGCCAGCAGCTTTGACAATAGAAACACCATATATTTT.

This clone has only a few counts. The CDR3: CASSFSTGDTGELFF. The CDR3 DNA is TGCGCCAGCAGCTTCTCTACGGGGGACACCGGGGAGCTGTTTTTT. J is TRBJ2-2 and V is TRBV5-1, with D possibly matching TRBD2 (6 bases). The CDR3 runs to 15 residues. V lost 2 bases and J 3 bases, leaving 11 bases between the germline ends. The V gene's germline CDR1 is SGHRS and CDR2 YFSETQ.

This clone was found a few times. V is TRBV10-3 and J is TRBJ1-4; 8 nucleotides line up with TRBD1. V lost 5 bases to trimming and J lost 8 bases; unmatched junction nucleotides: 7. The CDR3 spans 14 residues. In germline, CDR1 is ENHRY, CDR2 SYGVKD. The CDR3 is CAISPGTGWEKLFF. CDR3 DNA: TGTGCCATCAGTCCCGGGACAGGATGGGAAAAACTGTTTTTT.

At least ten counts were recorded for this clone. V gene TRBV11-2 combines with J gene TRBJ2-2; 9 bases align to TRBD1. In germline, CDR1 is SGHAT, CDR2 FQNNGV. The CDR3 has 15 amino acids. J gave up 5 bases and V 6 bases, and 7 bases lay outside the gene matches. The DNA for the CDR3 is TGTGCCAGCAGGGGAAGGACAGGGGATACCGGGGAGCTGTTTTTT. Translation gives CASRGRTGDTGELFF.

The chain has TRBV27 and TRBJ2-5, with D possibly being TRBD2 (7 bases). With 11 bases removed from V and 4 bases from J, the gap between germline ends came to 14 bases. This CDR3 region has 12 residues. Germline V CDR1 and CDR2: MNHEY, SMNVEV (reference sequence). CDR3 loop: CACKGGGETQYF. The CDR3 coding sequence is TGTGCCTGCAAGGGAGGGGGAGAGACCCAGTACTTC.

As concerns this clone: The same CDR3 arises from other DNA sequences in this sample as well. CDR3: CSVGGNTGELFF. The CDR3 DNA reads TGCAGCGTTGGGGGTAACACCGGGGAGCTGTTTTTT. V usage is TRBV29-1 and J usage is TRBJ2-2; the D is unclear. The CDR3 covers 12 residues. Trimming removed 4 bases at V and 2 bases at J, with 5 bases between. CDR1 and CDR2 from the germline V gene are SQVTM and ANQGSEA.

This clone appeared once. The CDR3 nucleotides are TGTGCCAGCAGCTTAGTAAGACAGGGGAGTGAAGCTTTCTTT. It encodes CASSLVRQGSEAFF. The V call is TRBV7-2, the J call TRBJ1-1, with TRBD1 matching 8 bases. The germline CDR1 and CDR2 sequences are SGHTA and FQGNSA. The length of the CDR3 is 14 residues. The junction had 5 bases not matched to a gene; V was cut back by 1 base and J by 7 bases.

A few counts support this clone. This chain uses TRBV25-1 with TRBJ2-1; maybe TRBD2 (6 bases). CDR1 and CDR2 (germline): MGHDK, SYGVNS. The CDR3 spans 15 residues. V lost 4 bases and J lost 7, with 17 bases in between. CDR3 DNA sequence: TGTGCCAGCAGTGGTAGACTAGGGCGTATAAATGAGCAGTTCTTC. Translating it yields CASSGRLGRINEQFF.

This clone appeared a few times. The chain combines TRBV2 with TRBJ1-5; TRBD1 might be the D (5 bases). CDR1 is SNHLY, CDR2 FYNNEI, per germline. V dropped 1 base and J dropped 7 bases, with 11 bases sitting between them. This CDR3 spans 14 amino acids. CDR3 loop: CASSEGGIRQPQHF. As DNA, the CDR3 is TGTGCCAGCAGTGAAGGGGGGATCCGCCAGCCCCAGCATTTT.

The chain recombines TRBV30 with TRBJ2-6; a weak D match, TRBD1 (5 bases). CDR1 and CDR2 from the germline V gene are GTSNPN and SVGIG (reference sequence). Trimming cost V 8 bases and J 0 bases, with 8 bases left between them. The CDR3 sequence is 13 residues long. The CDR3 sequence: CAIDSSGANVLTF. The CDR3 coding sequence is TGTGCCATTGACAGCTCTGGGGCCAACGTCCTGACTTTC. Full variable domain (remainder filled in from reference TRBV30 and TRBJ2-6): SQTIHQWPATLVQPVGSPLSLECTVEGTSNPNLYWYRQAAGRGLQLLFYSVGIGQISSEVPQNLSASRPQDRQFILSSKKLLLSDSGFYLCAIDSSGANVLTFGAGSRLTVL.

The chain uses TRBV10-3 and TRBJ2-3, with TRBD1 identical over 8 bases. V trimming: 6 bases; J trimming: 6 bases; junction bases outside the gene matches: 8. CDR1 and CDR2 (germline): ENHRY, SYGVKD. CDR3 length equals 14 residues. The CDR3 DNA is TGTGCCATCAGGCAACGCACAGGGGGGGATACGCAGTATTTT. This encodes CAIRQRTGGDTQYF.

The chain links TRBV30 to TRBJ2-1, with 9 bases aligning to TRBD2. J gave up 8 bases and V 1 base, and 6 bases lay outside the gene matches. This CDR3 region has 14 residues. Germline CDR1 reads GTSNPN; CDR2 reads SVGIG (reference sequence). For the CDR3, the DNA is TGTGCCTGGAGTGGAGCGGGAGGTATGGATGAGCAGTTCTTC. It encodes CAWSGAGGMDEQFF.

This clone occurred a few times. A clone one base away is much larger, so this may be a read error. The chain employs TRBV5-4 and TRBJ2-3; unclear D gene. V lost 3 bases and J lost 2, with 1 base in between. CDR1 is SGHNT and CDR2 is YYREEE in the germline V gene (reference sequence). CDR3 length: 11 residues. The CDR3 DNA reads as TGTGCCAGCAGCTCCACAGATACGCAGTATTTT. Translation: CASSSTDTQYF.

The chain has TRBV5-1 and TRBJ2-2; 9 bases are a match to TRBD1. Germline V gene sequence: CDR1 SGHRS, CDR2 YFSETQ. CDR3 length equals 15 residues. V lost 2 bases, J lost 7 bases, and 6 bases stayed unmatched. The CDR3 bases are TGCGCCAGCAGCTTTGCACAGGGGGCCGTCGGGGAGCTGTTTTTT. This sequence encodes CASSFAQGAVGELFF.

V usage is TRBV30 and J usage is TRBJ1-5, with 8 positions matching TRBD1. CDR1 is GTSNPN and CDR2 is SVGIG in the germline V gene (reference sequence). The CDR3 has 15 residues. Trimming took 1 base from V and 1 from J; bases not matched to a gene: 3. For the CDR3, the DNA is TGTGCCTGGAGTGGGAGGACAGGGAGCAATCAGCCCCAGCATTTT. This sequence encodes CAWSGRTGSNQPQHF. Full variable domain (rest looked up from reference TRBV30 and TRBJ1-5): SQTIHQWPATLVQPVGSPLSLECTVEGTSNPNLYWYRQAAGRGLQLLFYSVGIGQISSEVPQNLSASRPQDRQFILSSKKLLLSDSGFYLCAWSGRTGSNQPQHFGDGTRLSIL.

The chain carries TRBV30 and TRBJ2-7; no definite D call. V gave up 1 base and J gave up 2 bases, with 12 bases separating them. This CDR3 has 14 residues. CDR1 is GTSNPN, CDR2 SVGIG, per germline (reference sequence). In nucleotides, the CDR3 is TGTGCCTGGAGTGCTGGGGTATCTACCTACGAGCAGTACTTC. Translation gives CAWSAGVSTYEQYF.

The chain has TRBV30 and TRBJ1-2; 10 nucleotides match TRBD1. The CDR3 runs 13 residues. The germline gives CDR1 GTSNPN, CDR2 SVGIG (reference sequence). The CDR3 reads CACGTGDIVGYTF. For the CDR3, the DNA is TGTGCGTGCGGGACAGGGGATATAGTTGGCTACACCTTC.